This T cell receptor beta chain was captured by sequencing in a study of cytomegalovirus exposure and HLA in healthy donors. This clone was counted once. The CDR3 totals 16 residues. The V end was cut by 0 bases, the J end by 7 bases, with 19 bases between. CDR1 and CDR2 (germline): MGHRA, YSYEKL. The PCR contained 60 Vbeta and 13 Jbeta primers. The data were produced by immunoSEQ multiplex PCR, yet TCRdb's version contains in-frame clones alone and is incomplete. The table lists under 150,000 clones, 80% of them singletons. What was sequenced was PBMCs. The source of this sequence is a woman aged 40 to 50 in good health and CMV-seronegative. This rearrangement joins TRBV4-1 to TRBJ2-7; a possible D gene is TRBD2 (6 bases). This CDR3 reads CASSQDMWGQAGEQYF. DNA for the CDR3: TGCGCCAGCAGCCAAGATATGTGGGGTCAGGCGGGGGAGCAGTACTTC.